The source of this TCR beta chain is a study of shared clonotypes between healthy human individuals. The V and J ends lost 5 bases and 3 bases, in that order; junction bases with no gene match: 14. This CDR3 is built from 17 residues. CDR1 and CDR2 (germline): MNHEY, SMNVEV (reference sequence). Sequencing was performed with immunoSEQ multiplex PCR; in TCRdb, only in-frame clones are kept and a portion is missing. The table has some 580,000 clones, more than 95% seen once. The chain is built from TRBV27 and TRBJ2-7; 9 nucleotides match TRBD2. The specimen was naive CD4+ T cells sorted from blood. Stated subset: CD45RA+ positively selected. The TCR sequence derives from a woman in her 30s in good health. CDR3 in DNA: TGTGCCAGCAGTCCAACACGGGTCGGACTAGCGATCTACGAGCAGTACTTC. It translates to CASSPTRVGLAIYEQYF.